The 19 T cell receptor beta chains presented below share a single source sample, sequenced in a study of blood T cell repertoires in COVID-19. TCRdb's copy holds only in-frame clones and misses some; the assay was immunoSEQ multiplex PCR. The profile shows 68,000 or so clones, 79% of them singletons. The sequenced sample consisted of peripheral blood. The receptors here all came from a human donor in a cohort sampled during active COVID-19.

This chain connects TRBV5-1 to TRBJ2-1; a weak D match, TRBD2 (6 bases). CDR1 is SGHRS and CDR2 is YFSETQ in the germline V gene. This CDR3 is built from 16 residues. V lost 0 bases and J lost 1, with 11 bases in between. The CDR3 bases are TGCGCCAGCAGCTTGGTAAGGAGCGGGTCCTACAATGAGCAGTTCTTC. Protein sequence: CASSLVRSGSYNEQFF.

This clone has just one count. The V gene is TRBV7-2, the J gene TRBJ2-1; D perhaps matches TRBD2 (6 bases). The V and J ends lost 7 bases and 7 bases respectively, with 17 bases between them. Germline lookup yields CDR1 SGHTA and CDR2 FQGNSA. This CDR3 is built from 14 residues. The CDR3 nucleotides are TGTGCCAGCAATTCTAAGGTCGCGGGGAATGAGCAGTTCTTC. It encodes CASNSKVAGNEQFF.

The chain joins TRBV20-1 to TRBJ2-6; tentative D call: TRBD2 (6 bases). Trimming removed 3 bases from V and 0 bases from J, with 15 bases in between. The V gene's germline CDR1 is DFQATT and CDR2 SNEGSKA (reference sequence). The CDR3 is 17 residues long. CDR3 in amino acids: CSASRSGGNSGANVLTF. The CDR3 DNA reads TGCAGTGCTAGTCGTAGCGGAGGTAACTCTGGGGCCAACGTCCTGACTTTC.

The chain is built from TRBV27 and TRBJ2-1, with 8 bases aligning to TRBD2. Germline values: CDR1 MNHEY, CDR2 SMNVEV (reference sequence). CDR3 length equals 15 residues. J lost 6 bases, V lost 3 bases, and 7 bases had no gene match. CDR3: CASSLRGLAPNEQFF. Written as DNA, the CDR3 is TGTGCCAGCAGTTTGAGAGGACTAGCCCCCAATGAGCAGTTCTTC.

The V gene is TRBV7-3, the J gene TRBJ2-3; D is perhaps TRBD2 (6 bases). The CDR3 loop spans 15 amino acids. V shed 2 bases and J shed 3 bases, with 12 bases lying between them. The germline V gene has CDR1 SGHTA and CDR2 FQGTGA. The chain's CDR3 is CASSLLSTRTDTQYF. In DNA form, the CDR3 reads TGTGCCAGCAGCTTATTGTCGACTAGGACAGATACGCAGTATTTT.

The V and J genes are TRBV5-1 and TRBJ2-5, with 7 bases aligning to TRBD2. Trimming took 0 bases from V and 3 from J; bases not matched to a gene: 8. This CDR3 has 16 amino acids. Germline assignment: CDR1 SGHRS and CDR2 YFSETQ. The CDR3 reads CASSLAVAGAKETQYF. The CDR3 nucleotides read TGCGCCAGCAGCTTGGCCGTCGCGGGAGCGAAAGAGACCCAGTACTTC.

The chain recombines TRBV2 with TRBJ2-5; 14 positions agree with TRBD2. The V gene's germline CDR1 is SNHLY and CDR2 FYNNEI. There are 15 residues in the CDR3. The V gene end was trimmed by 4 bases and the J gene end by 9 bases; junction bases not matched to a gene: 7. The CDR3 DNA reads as TGTGCCAGCAGTGGGACTAGCGGGAGGCCACGGGCCCAGTACTTC. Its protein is CASSGTSGRPRAQYF.

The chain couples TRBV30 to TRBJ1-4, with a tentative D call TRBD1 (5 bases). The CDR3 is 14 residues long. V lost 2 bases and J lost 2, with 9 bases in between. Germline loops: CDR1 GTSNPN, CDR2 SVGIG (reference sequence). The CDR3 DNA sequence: TGTGCCTGGAGTAGGGGAGGGACTAATGAAAAACTGTTTTTT. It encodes CAWSRGGTNEKLFF.

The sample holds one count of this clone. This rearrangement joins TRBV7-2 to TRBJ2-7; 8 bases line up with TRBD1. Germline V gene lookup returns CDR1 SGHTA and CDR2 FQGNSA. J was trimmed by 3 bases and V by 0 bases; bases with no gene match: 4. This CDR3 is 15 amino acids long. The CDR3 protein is CASSLAMGQVYEQYF. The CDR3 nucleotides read TGTGCCAGCAGCTTAGCTATGGGACAGGTCTACGAGCAGTACTTC.

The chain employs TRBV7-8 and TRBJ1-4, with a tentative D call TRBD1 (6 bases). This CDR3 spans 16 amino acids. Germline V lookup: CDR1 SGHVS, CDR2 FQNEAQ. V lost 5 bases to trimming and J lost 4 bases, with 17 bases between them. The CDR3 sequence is CASSPGVGRLNEKLFF. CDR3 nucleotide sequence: TGTGCCAGCAGCCCAGGGGTGGGGAGACTTAATGAAAAACTGTTTTTT. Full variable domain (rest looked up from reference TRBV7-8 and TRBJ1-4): GAGVSQSPRYKVAKRGQDVALRCDPISGHVSLFWYQQALGQGPEFLTYFQNEAQLDKSGLPSDRFFAERPEGSVSTLKIQRTQQEDSAVYLCASSPGVGRLNEKLFFGSGTQLSVL.

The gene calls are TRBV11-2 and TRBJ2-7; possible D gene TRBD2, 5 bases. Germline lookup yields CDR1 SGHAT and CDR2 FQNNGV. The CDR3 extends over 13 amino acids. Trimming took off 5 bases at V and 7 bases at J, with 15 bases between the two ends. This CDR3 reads CASSKAAWEEQYF. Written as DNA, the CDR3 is TGTGCCAGCAGCAAGGCGGCCTGGGAGGAGCAGTACTTC.

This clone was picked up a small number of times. As DNA, the CDR3 is TGCGCCAGCAGCTGGAATACGGACAGGTGGGCGCAGTTCTTC. It yields the protein CASSWNTDRWAQFF. The chain combines TRBV5-1 with TRBJ2-1, with TRBD1 matching over 7 bases. The CDR3 consists of 14 residues. Germline CDR1 reads SGHRS; CDR2 reads YFSETQ. With V trimmed by 3 bases and J by 12 bases, 12 bases remained unmatched. The entire variable domain, with the rest obtained from reference TRBV5-1 and TRBJ2-1, is as follows: KAGVTQTPRYLIKTRGQQVTLSCSPISGHRSVSWYQQTPGQGLQFLFEYFSETQRNKGNFPGRFSGRQFSNSRSEMNVSTLELGDSALYLCASSWNTDRWAQFFGPGTRLTVL.

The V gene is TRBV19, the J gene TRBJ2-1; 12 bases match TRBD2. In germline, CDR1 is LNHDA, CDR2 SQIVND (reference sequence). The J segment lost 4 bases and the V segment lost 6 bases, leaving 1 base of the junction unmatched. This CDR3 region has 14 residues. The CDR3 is CASSLAGGYNEQFF. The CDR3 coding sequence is TGTGCCAGTAGCCTAGCGGGAGGGTACAATGAGCAGTTCTTC.

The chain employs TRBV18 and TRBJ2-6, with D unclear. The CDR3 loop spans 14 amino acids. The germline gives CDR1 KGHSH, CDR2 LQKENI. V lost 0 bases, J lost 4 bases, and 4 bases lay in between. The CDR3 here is CASSPPQGANVLTF. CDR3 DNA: TGTGCCAGCTCACCACCCCAGGGGGCCAACGTCCTGACTTTC.

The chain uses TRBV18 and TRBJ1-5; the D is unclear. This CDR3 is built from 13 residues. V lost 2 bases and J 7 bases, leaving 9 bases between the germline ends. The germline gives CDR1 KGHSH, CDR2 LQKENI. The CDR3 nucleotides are TGTGCCAGCTCACCAGGAGATGACCAGCCCCAGCATTTT. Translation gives CASSPGDDQPQHF.

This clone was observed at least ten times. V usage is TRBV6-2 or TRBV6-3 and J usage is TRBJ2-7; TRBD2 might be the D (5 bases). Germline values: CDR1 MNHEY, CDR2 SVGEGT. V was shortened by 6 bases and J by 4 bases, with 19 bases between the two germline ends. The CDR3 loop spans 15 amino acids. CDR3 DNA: TGTGCCAGCAGCCCCCTACTAGTCACACGGTACGAGCAGTACTTC. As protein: CASSPLLVTRYEQYF.

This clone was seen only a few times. The CDR3 is CASSADRGRGTEAFF. The CDR3 DNA follows: TGTGCCAGCAGCGCGGACAGGGGCCGGGGGACTGAAGCTTTCTTT. The chain links TRBV2 to TRBJ1-1; 9 nucleotides agree with TRBD1. J gave up 5 bases and V 6 bases, and 10 bases lay outside the gene matches. Per germline, CDR1 SNHLY and CDR2 FYNNEI. This CDR3 comprises 15 residues.

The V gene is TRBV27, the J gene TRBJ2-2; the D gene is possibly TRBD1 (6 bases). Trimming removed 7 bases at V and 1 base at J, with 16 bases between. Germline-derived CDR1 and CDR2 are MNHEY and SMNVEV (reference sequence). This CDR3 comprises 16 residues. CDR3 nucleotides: TGTGCCAGCACCGTGGGAGACAGGAGGAACACCGGGGAGCTGTTTTTT. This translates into CASTVGDRRNTGELFF.

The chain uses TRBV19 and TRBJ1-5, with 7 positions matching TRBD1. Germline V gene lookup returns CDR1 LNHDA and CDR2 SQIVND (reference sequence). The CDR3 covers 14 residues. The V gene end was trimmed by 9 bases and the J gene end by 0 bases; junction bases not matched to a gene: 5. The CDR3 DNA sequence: TGTGCCAGCAGGGGGACGGCTAGCAATCAGCCCCAGCATTTT. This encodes CASRGTASNQPQHF. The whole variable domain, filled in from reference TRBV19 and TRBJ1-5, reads DGGITQSPKYLFRKEGQNVTLSCEQNLNHDAMYWYRQDPGQGLRLIYYSQIVNDFQKGDIAEGYSVSREKKESFPLTVTSAQKNPTAFYLCASRGTASNQPQHFGDGTRLSIL.